The subject of this entry is one T cell receptor (beta chain). Data came from immunoSEQ multiplex PCR; TCRdb stores just in-frame clones and leaves some out. This sample has hundreds of thousands of clones, with around 85% found just once. This record comes from a study of blood T cell repertoires in COVID-19. The sequence derives from a woman aged 40 to 49 who had recovered from COVID-19. Sequencing input: PBMCs or T cells enriched from blood (not recorded which).

In DNA, the CDR3 is TGTGCCAGCAGCTTAGGGTGGGGGGGCAATCAGCCCCAGCATTTT. As protein: CASSLGWGGNQPQHF. The chain links TRBV7-2 to TRBJ1-5; weak D call: TRBD1 (5 bases). Per germline, CDR1 SGHTA and CDR2 FQGNSA. Trimming cost V 1 base and J 2 bases, with 9 bases left between them. CDR3 size: 15 residues.